This T cell receptor (beta chain) derives from a study of blood T cell repertoires in COVID-19. Sequencing used immunoSEQ multiplex PCR; TCRdb keeps in-frame clones, though not all of them. The data show some 130,000 clones, 78% seen once. Donors were grouped by their self-reported clinical history. The CDR3 loop spans 17 amino acids. Germline V gives CDR1 SEHNR, CDR2 FQNEAQ (reference sequence). V dropped 5 bases and J dropped 2; count of bases not matched to a gene: 10. The chain couples TRBV7-9 to TRBJ2-5; 11 bases are shared with TRBD1. The clonotype was recovered from a woman between 45 and 65 years old who had recovered from COVID-19. The sequencing sample was made of PBMCs or T cells enriched from blood (not recorded which). The DNA for the CDR3 is TGTGCCAGCAGCCGTCTTTTTGGACAGGGGGCACAAGAGACCCAGTACTTC. This gives the protein CASSRLFGQGAQETQYF. Together with reference TRBV7-9 and TRBJ2-5, the CDR3 gives the full variable domain: DTGVSQNPRHKITKRGQNVTFRCDPISEHNRLYWYRQTLGQGPEFLTYFQNEAQLEKSRLLSDRFSAERPKGSFSTLEIQRTEQGDSAMYLCASSRLFGQGAQETQYFGPGTRLLVL.